These 9 T cell receptor beta chains share one sample of origin, sequenced in a study of regulatory T cells in long-lasting Graves disease. Relying on iRepertoire HTBI primers and Arm-PCR of CDR3 regions, the team built TCR beta libraries. TCRdb analysed the multiplex PCR reads with MiXCR anew, one entry per CDR3 protein. The sample consists of a few hundred thousand distinct CDR3 sequences, about 10% of them appearing once. The time point here: newly diagnosed GD, antithyroid drugs for less than 3 months. RNA isolated from PBMCs was used to make the TCR library. The same data also contributed to another study, on T cells in Graves' hyperthyroidism and ophthalmopathy.

The sample was peripheral blood mononuclear cells (PBMCs), taken at new diagnosis, from a patient treated with antithyroid drugs. These receptors came from a woman aged 18 to 35 with Graves disease.

The rearrangement uses TRBV19 and TRBJ2-5; no clear D gene. This CDR3 region has 13 residues. CDR1 and CDR2 (germline): LNHDA, SQIVND (reference sequence). Trimming cost V 6 bases and J 4 bases, with 12 bases left between them. The CDR3 region is CASSDLPGETQYF. In DNA form, the CDR3 reads TGTGCCAGTAGCGACCTACCAGGAGAGACCCAGTACTTC.

This clonotype has just a few counts. The rearrangement uses TRBV7-6 and TRBJ1-2; D uncertain. The CDR3 is made up of 14 amino acids. The ends were cut back, 2 bases at V and 2 bases at J, with 9 bases in the middle. Germline values: CDR1 SGHVS, CDR2 FNYEAQ. CDR3 sequence (DNA): TGTGCCAGCAGCTTAAACGTCGGGAACTATGGCTACACCTTC. Translated: CASSLNVGNYGYTF. Looking up the rest from reference TRBV7-6 and TRBJ1-2 gives the full variable domain: GAGVSQSPRYKVTKRGQDVALRCDPISGHVSLYWYRQALGQGPEFLTYFNYEAQQDKSGLPNDRFSAERPEGSISTLTIQRTEQRDSAMYRCASSLNVGNYGYTFGSGTRLTVV.

This clonotype was seen more than once but under ten times. The V and J genes are TRBV14 and TRBJ1-4; 9 bases are a match to TRBD1. Per germline, CDR1 SGHDN and CDR2 FVKESK. V lost 0 bases and J lost 8; bases outside the gene matches: 7. CDR3 size: 16 residues. CDR3 sequence (DNA): TGTGCCAGCAGCCAAGAACCCCGGACAGGGGAAGAAAAACTGTTTTTT. Translation gives CASSQEPRTGEEKLFF.

Ten or more counts support this clonotype. The rearrangement joins TRBV7-9 to TRBJ1-1, with D unresolved. Germline V CDR1 and CDR2: SEHNR, FQNEAQ (reference sequence). The ends were cut back, 1 base at V and 4 bases at J, with 13 bases in the middle. CDR3 size: 15 residues. CDR3 loop: CASSLGLVAGTEAFF. Here the CDR3 DNA reads TGTGCCAGCAGCTTAGGGCTAGTTGCCGGCACTGAAGCTTTCTTT.

This clonotype was seen at least ten times. This sequence joins TRBV7-2 and TRBJ2-5; D ambiguous. Per germline, CDR1 SGHTA and CDR2 FQGNSA. The CDR3 has 12 residues. The V and J ends lost 0 bases and 6 bases respectively, with 5 bases between them. The CDR3 loop is CASSLARKTQYF. The CDR3, as DNA: TGTGCCAGCAGCTTAGCACGGAAGACCCAGTACTTC.

This clonotype was recorded a few times. The chain links TRBV29-1 to TRBJ2-1, with 9 positions matching TRBD2. V lost 7 bases, J lost 5 bases, and 9 bases stayed unmatched. The CDR3 has 14 amino acids. Germline V CDR1 and CDR2: SQVTM, ANQGSEA. Written as DNA, the CDR3 is TGCAGCGCCAGAGGGACTAGCCTAAACAATGAGCAGTTCTTC. Translating gives CSARGTSLNNEQFF.

This clonotype was counted at least ten times. The V and J genes are TRBV7-2 and TRBJ2-7; no reliable D call. The length of the CDR3 is 13 residues. V dropped 8 bases and J dropped 3 bases, with 14 bases sitting between them. Germline CDR1 SGHTA, CDR2 FQGNSA. This CDR3 reads CASSLDPGYEQYV. CDR3 DNA sequence: TGTGCCAGCTCCTTAGACCCAGGCTACGAGCAGTACGTC.

The chain combines TRBV6-2 or TRBV6-3 with TRBJ2-3; D is undetermined. The ends were cut back, 2 bases at V and 4 bases at J, with 10 bases in the middle. CDR3 length: 14 residues. Germline CDR1 reads MNHEY; CDR2 reads SVGEGT. DNA of the CDR3: TGTGCCAGCAGTTACGATCCGGGCTCAGATACGCAGTATTTT. Translation: CASSYDPGSDTQYF.

The table lists this clonotype with many counts. The chain is built from TRBV7-9 and TRBJ2-7; 9 bases agree with TRBD2. CDR1 is SEHNR and CDR2 is FQNEAQ in the germline V gene (reference sequence). Trimming removed 9 bases from V and 4 bases from J; junction bases left unmatched: 10. The length of the CDR3 is 14 residues. The CDR3 nucleotides read TGTGCCAGACACAAGCGGGGGGCGATTTACGAGCAGTACGTC. Its translation: CARHKRGAIYEQYV.